The clone carrying this TCR beta chain showed up just a few times. This sequence may be a read error, since a much larger clone differs from it by one base. CDR1 SEHNR and CDR2 FQNEAQ come from the germline V gene (reference sequence). V was pared by 3 bases and J by 2 bases, with 4 bases between. This CDR3 is built from 12 residues. This sample is part of a study of T cells after yellow fever vaccination. In the study overall: Fractions low in cell number were prepared with SMART-Seq v4 Ultra Low Input.

From the 5' RACE reads, TCRdb called clonotypes with MiXCR, one entry per CDR3 protein. The sample consists of some 670,000 distinct CDR3 sequences, 9% to 15% of them appearing once. The V call is TRBV7-9, the J call TRBJ2-5; D gene unclear. The TCR was taken from a man aged 25-40 years who received the YFV17D yellow fever vaccine. The sample consisted of PBMCs, taken on the day of the yellow fever booster vaccination. Written as DNA, the CDR3 is TGTGCCAGCAGCTTCTTTCAAGAGACCCAGTACTTC. Protein product: CASSFFQETQYF.